The 11 T cell receptor beta chains in this list originate from one sample, sequenced in a study of T cells in Graves' hyperthyroidism and ophthalmopathy. TCR beta CDR3 regions were amplified from RNA. TCR CDR3 regions were first amplified by RT-PCR with HTBI primers. TCRdb independently ran MiXCR on the multiplex PCR reads; one entry per CDR3 protein. The data hold hundreds of thousands of distinct CDR3 sequences, with about 15% observed a single time. The sequenced material came from blood. The receptors were gathered from a man aged 18-30 years with Graves' ophthalmopathy.

This clonotype was observed a few times. This chain joins TRBV6-1 and TRBJ2-7; TRBD1 aligns across 9 bases. The CDR3 extends over 15 amino acids. V shed 5 bases and J 3 bases; nucleotides not matched to a gene: 8. CDR1 is MNHNS, CDR2 SASEGT, per germline. The CDR3 sequence is CASSQPGQGDYEQYF. CDR3 DNA: TGTGCCAGCAGTCAACCGGGACAGGGAGACTACGAGCAGTACTTC.

This clonotype was counted at least ten times. This chain joins TRBV3-1 and TRBJ2-1, with TRBD2 identical over 8 bases. Germline V gives CDR1 LGHDT, CDR2 YNNKEL (reference sequence). J was trimmed by 15 bases and V by 4 bases; bases with no gene match: 11. The CDR3 is 13 residues long. CDR3 loop: CASSPSGGGPRFF. CDR3 DNA: TGTGCCAGCAGCCCTTCGGGCGGGGGGCCGAGGTTCTTC.

This clonotype has a count of ten or more. This sequence joins TRBV7-9 and TRBJ1-2; D call uncertain. V lost 4 bases and J lost 4, with 7 bases in between. CDR3 length equals 12 residues. Germline CDR1 and CDR2: SEHNR and FQNEAQ (reference sequence). This CDR3 is CASSSRSYGYTF. The CDR3 DNA reads TGTGCCAGCAGCTCCCGATCCTATGGCTACACCTTC.

This clonotype was seen at least ten times. This chain connects TRBV29-1 to TRBJ2-7, with 8 bases matching TRBD1. Germline assignment: CDR1 SQVTM and CDR2 ANQGSEA. The CDR3 length is 13 residues. The ends lost 7 bases at V and 3 bases at J; junction bases unmatched: 8. The CDR3 DNA reads as TGCAGCGCCGAGACAGGGGAGCACTACGAGCAGTACTTC. It translates to CSAETGEHYEQYF.

Ten or more counts support this clonotype. J is TRBJ2-7 and V is TRBV18; TRBD2 agrees at 7 bases. V shed 1 base and J 5 bases; nucleotides not matched to a gene: 5. This CDR3 has 14 amino acids. Germline values: CDR1 KGHSH, CDR2 LQKENI. This CDR3 reads CASSPRWGRDEQYF. DNA for the CDR3: TGTGCCAGCTCACCACGCTGGGGGAGGGACGAGCAGTACTTC.

The chain is built from TRBV11-2 and TRBJ2-2; D is possibly TRBD1 or TRBD2 (6 bases each). CDR3 length: 15 residues. Trimming pared 5 bases from V and 4 bases from J, leaving 14 bases between. In germline, CDR1 is SGHAT, CDR2 FQNNGV. CDR3 coding DNA: TGTGCCAGCAGCCCCCCGGGGGCTCCCACCGGGGAGCTGTTTTTT. It encodes CASSPPGAPTGELFF.

The chain has TRBV20-1 and TRBJ1-5; possible D gene TRBD1, 5 bases. V was pared by 3 bases and J by 7 bases, with 13 bases between. The CDR3 has 13 amino acids. Germline V gene lookup returns CDR1 DFQATT and CDR2 SNEGSKA (reference sequence). This CDR3 is CSARRQGPQPQHF. Written as DNA, the CDR3 is TGCAGTGCTAGGCGGCAGGGACCCCAGCCCCAGCATTTT.

This clonotype appeared many times. The CDR3 region has the DNA TGCGCCAGCAGCGGCGGGACCGGCGGCGATGAGCAGTTCTTC. It yields the protein CASSGGTGGDEQFF. V usage is TRBV5-1 and J usage is TRBJ2-1, with a weak D call TRBD2 (6 bases). The CDR3 contains 14 residues. CDR1 is SGHRS, CDR2 YFSETQ, per germline. The V end lost 4 bases, the J end lost 8 bases, and 16 bases lay between the germline ends.

The sample holds a few counts of this clonotype. The chain uses TRBV29-1 and TRBJ2-3; D may be TRBD2 (6 bases). Per germline, CDR1 SQVTM and CDR2 ANQGSEA. Trimming shortened V by 1 base and J by 4 bases, and 9 bases separated the two germline ends. The CDR3 runs 13 residues. CDR3 nucleotide sequence: TGCAGCGTTGAAGGAGGGGACTCAGATACGCAGTATTTT. Its translation: CSVEGGDSDTQYF.

This clonotype was counted between two and nine times. The chain is built from TRBV5-1 and TRBJ2-1, with TRBD2 as a possible D gene (5 bases). V shed 3 bases and J shed 4 bases, with 14 bases lying between them. CDR3 length: 15 amino acids. Germline V gene lookup returns CDR1 SGHRS and CDR2 YFSETQ. The CDR3 region is CASSSGRELYNEQFF. CDR3 coding DNA: TGCGCCAGCAGCTCAGGCCGGGAATTATACAATGAGCAGTTCTTC.

This clonotype was recorded at least ten times. The chain uses TRBV18 and TRBJ2-5, with unresolved D. V was cut by 6 bases and J by 5 bases, with 13 bases left in between. This CDR3 is built from 13 residues. CDR1 and CDR2 from the germline V gene are KGHSH and LQKENI. The CDR3 region is CASSAGPGETQYF. The CDR3 DNA reads as TGTGCCAGCTCGGCCGGGCCTGGGGAGACCCAGTACTTC. Drawing the rest from reference TRBV18 and TRBJ2-5, the complete variable domain is NAGVMQNPRHLVRRRGQEARLRCSPMKGHSHVYWYRQLPEEGLKFMVYLQKENIIDESGMPKERFSAEFPKEGPSILRIQQVVRGDSAAYFCASSAGPGETQYFGPGTRLLVL.